This TCR beta chain was captured by sequencing in a study of T cells in Graves' hyperthyroidism and ophthalmopathy. Findings and limits, study-wide: Stable hyperthyroidism and ophthalmopathy were separated using 13 V-J signatures. The model forecast ophthalmopathy, anticipating it by a median around 6.5 months before onset.

In regard to this clonotype: What it recognizes is unknown.

RNA transcripts gave rise to amplified TCR beta CDR3 regions. Using the HTBI primer set, a first-round RT-PCR was run on the TCR CDR3. A single record per CDR3 protein comes from TCRdb applying MiXCR to the multiplex PCR reads. The data contain under 650,000 distinct CDR3 sequences, 15% to 20% of them singletons. V lost 9 bases and J 0 bases, leaving 18 bases between the germline ends. The CDR3 extends over 16 amino acids. Germline V gives CDR1 LNHDA, CDR2 SQIVND (reference sequence). PBMCs were sourced from about 10 ml fresh peripheral blood. This receptor was obtained from a woman younger than 45 with Graves' hyperthyroidism. This rearrangement joins TRBV19 to TRBJ2-1; D perhaps matches TRBD2 (6 bases). Sequencing was carried out using blood. This CDR3 reads CASQTSPVDSYNEQFF. For the CDR3, the DNA is TGTGCCAGCCAAACTAGCCCTGTTGACTCCTACAATGAGCAGTTCTTC.